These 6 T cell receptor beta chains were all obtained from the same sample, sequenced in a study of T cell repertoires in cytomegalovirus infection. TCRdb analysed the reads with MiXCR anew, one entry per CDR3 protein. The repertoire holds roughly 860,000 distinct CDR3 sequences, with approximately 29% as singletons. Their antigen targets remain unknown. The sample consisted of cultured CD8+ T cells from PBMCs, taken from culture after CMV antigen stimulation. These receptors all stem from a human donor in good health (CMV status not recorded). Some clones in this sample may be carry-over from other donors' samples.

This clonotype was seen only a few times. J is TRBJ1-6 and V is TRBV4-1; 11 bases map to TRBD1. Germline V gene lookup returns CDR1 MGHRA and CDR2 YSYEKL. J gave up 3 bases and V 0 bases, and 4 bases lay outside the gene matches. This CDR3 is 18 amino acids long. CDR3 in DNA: TGCGCCAGCAGCCAAGATGGGGGGACAGGGGGCTATAATTCACCCCTCCACTTT. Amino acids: CASSQDGGTGGYNSPLHF.

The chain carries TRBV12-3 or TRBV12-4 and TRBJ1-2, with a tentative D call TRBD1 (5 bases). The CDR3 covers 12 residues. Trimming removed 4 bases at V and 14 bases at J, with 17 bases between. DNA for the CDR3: TGTGCCAGCAGTTCCCCGTCCAGGGTGATAACCTTC. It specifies CASSSPSRVITF.

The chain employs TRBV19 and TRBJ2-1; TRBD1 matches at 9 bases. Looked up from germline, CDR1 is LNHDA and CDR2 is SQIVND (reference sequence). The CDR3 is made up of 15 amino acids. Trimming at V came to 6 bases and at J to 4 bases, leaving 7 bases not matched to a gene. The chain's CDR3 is CASRLGTGYYNEQFF. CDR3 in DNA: TGTGCCAGTAGGTTAGGGACAGGGTATTACAATGAGCAGTTCTTC.

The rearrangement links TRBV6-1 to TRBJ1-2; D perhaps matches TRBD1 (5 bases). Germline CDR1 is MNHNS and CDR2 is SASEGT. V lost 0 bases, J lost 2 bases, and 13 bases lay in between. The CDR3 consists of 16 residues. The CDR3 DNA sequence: TGTGCCAGCAGTGAAGCGCTTCAGGGAATAAACTATGGCTACACCTTC. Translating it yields CASSEALQGINYGYTF.

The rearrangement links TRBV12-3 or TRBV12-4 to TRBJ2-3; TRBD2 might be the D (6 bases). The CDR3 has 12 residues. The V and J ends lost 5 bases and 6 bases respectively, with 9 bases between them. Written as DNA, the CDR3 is TGTGCCAGCAGTCGGGACTTCGATACGCAGTATTTT. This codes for CASSRDFDTQYF.

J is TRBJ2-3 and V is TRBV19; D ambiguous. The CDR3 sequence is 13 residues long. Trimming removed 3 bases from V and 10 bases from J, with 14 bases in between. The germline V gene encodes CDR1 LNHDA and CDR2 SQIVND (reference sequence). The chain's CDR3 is CASSIGPYRPQYF. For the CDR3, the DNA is TGTGCCAGTAGTATCGGACCTTATCGGCCGCAGTATTTT.